These T cell receptor beta chains were read from a single sample in a study of blood T cell repertoires in COVID-19. This table comes from immunoSEQ multiplex PCR, and its TCRdb copy is limited to in-frame clones, with some not included. The table has approximately 270,000 clones, 80% to 85% seen once. Specimen: peripheral blood. The receptors were sampled from a person between 70 and 80 years old with COVID-19, enrolled during active disease. Both conserved end residues are part of each CDR3. D genes are given only for firm matches. The size entry is marked missing in some rows and otherwise reads once, few, many or a size class.

cdr3_length	d_call	j_call	clone_size	v_call	cdr3_nt	cdr3_aa
20	TRBD1	TRBJ2-6	NA	TRBV4-3	TGCGCCAGCAGCCATCACACTACCGGGACAGCCGTCTCTGGGGCCAACGTCCTGACTTTC	CASSHHTTGTAVSGANVLTF
14	NA	TRBJ1-1	NA	TRBV20-1	TGCAGTGCTAGTGGCAGGGGCTGGAACACTGAAGCTTTCTTT	CSASGRGWNTEAFF
14	NA	TRBJ1-4	NA	TRBV5-1	TGCGCCAGCAGCCCCAGAACAACTAATGAAAAACTGTTTTTT	CASSPRTTNEKLFF
14	NA	TRBJ2-5	NA	TRBV7-2	TGTGCCAGCAGCCGGGCCCCCGGAGGGGAGACCCAGTACTTC	CASSRAPGGETQYF
14	NA	TRBJ1-4	few	TRBV28	TGTGCCAGCAGTTTACGGTTCTATAACGAAAAACTGTTTTTT	CASSLRFYNEKLFF
15	TRBD1	TRBJ1-1	NA	TRBV5-4	TGTGCCAGCAGCAAGGCGACAGGGCAGAACACTGAAGCTTTCTTT	CASSKATGQNTEAFF
13	NA	TRBJ1-2	NA	TRBV6-2/TRBV6-3	TGTGCCAGCAGTGAGGACTGGAACTATGGCTACACCTTC	CASSEDWNYGYTF
13	NA	TRBJ2-1	NA	TRBV5-1	TGCGCCAGCACCCCGGGGAGTGGCAATGAGCAGTTCTTC	CASTPGSGNEQFF
13	NA	TRBJ2-1	NA	TRBV7-3	TGTGCCAGCAGCGAGAGCCCCTACAATGAGCAGTTCTTC	CASSESPYNEQFF
15	NA	TRBJ2-5	NA	TRBV2	TGTGCCAGCAGTGGGCAGGGATCGATAGAAGCGACCCAGTACTTC	CASSGQGSIEATQYF
15	TRBD1	TRBJ2-7	NA	TRBV7-9	TGTGCCAGCAGCTTCGGACAGGGTGATATGGACGAGCAGTACTTC	CASSFGQGDMDEQYF
13	TRBD2	TRBJ2-3	NA	TRBV11-2	TGTGCCAGCAGCTTAGCTGGGGAGGGTACGCAGTATTTT	CASSLAGEGTQYF
13	NA	TRBJ2-1	NA	TRBV18	TGTGCCAGCTCACCACCAATGGAGGGGGAGCAGTTCTTC	CASSPPMEGEQFF
17	TRBD1	TRBJ2-3	NA	TRBV30	TGTGCCTGGAGGGGACAGGGGGTTAGCGGGAGTTCAGATACGCAGTATTTT	CAWRGQGVSGSSDTQYF
14	NA	TRBJ1-2	NA	TRBV25-1	TGTGCCAGCAGTGACCCGAGGACTGAGGAGGGCTACACCTTC	CASSDPRTEEGYTF
16	TRBD1	TRBJ2-5	NA	TRBV19	TGTGCCAGTAGTCCGGTATCGACAGGGGGCGAAGAGACCCAGTACTTC	CASSPVSTGGEETQYF
14	NA	TRBJ2-7	NA	TRBV2	TGTGCCAGCAACCTAAAGGGGTGGGTTTACGAGCAGTACTTC	CASNLKGWVYEQYF
16	NA	TRBJ1-6	NA	TRBV28	TGTGCCAGCAGTTTAAGGGGGAGCTCCTATAATTCACCCCTCCACTTT	CASSLRGSSYNSPLHF
15	TRBD2	TRBJ2-7	NA	TRBV11-2	TGTGCCAGCAGCTTAGATCGTGTCACGGGAGGCGAGCAGTACTTC	CASSLDRVTGGEQYF
13	NA	TRBJ1-5	few	TRBV7-2	TGTGCCAGCAGCTTGGAGGGAGGGGGGTCCCAGCATTTT	CASSLEGGGSQHF
14	TRBD1	TRBJ1-2	NA	TRBV15	TGTGCCACCAGCTGGGACAGAGGAAACTATGGCTACACCTTC	CATSWDRGNYGYTF
11	NA	TRBJ2-3	NA	TRBV30	TGTGCCTGGAGTGTACTCGATACGCAGTATTTT	CAWSVLDTQYF
14	NA	TRBJ1-2	few	TRBV13	TGTGCCAGCAGCTTAGGCGGTACGAACTATGGCTACACCTTC	CASSLGGTNYGYTF
16	TRBD2	TRBJ2-5	NA	TRBV24-1	TGTGCCACCAGTGATGGGACTAGCGGATCACAAGAGACCCAGTACTTC	CATSDGTSGSQETQYF
15	TRBD1	TRBJ2-3	NA	TRBV5-1	TGCGCCAGCAGCTTGCAGGGGGCTGGCACAGATACGCAGTATTTT	CASSLQGAGTDTQYF
11	NA	TRBJ2-7	NA	TRBV20-1	TGCAGTGCTAGAGAGGACGGTCAGGGGTACTTC	CSAREDGQGYF
17	TRBD2	TRBJ2-7	NA	TRBV2	TGTGCCAGCAGAGAGGGACTAGCGGGAGGAAGCTCCTACGAGCAGTACTTC	CASREGLAGGSSYEQYF
15	TRBD1	TRBJ2-1	NA	TRBV7-7	TGTGCCAGCAGCATTGGACAGGGATCGATGTATGAGCAGTTCTTC	CASSIGQGSMYEQFF
14	TRBD1	TRBJ1-1	NA	TRBV28	TGTGCCAGCAGGGAGACAGGGGGAGACACTGAAGCTTTCTTT	CASRETGGDTEAFF
15	NA	TRBJ2-4	NA	TRBV10-3	TGTGCCATCAGTGAGTCGTGGGCTGCCAAAAACATTCAGTACTTC	CAISESWAAKNIQYF
15	NA	TRBJ1-4	once	TRBV6-5	TGTGCCAGCAGTTATAAGGGGAGGGGGAAGGAAAAACTGTTTTTT	CASSYKGRGKEKLFF
18	NA	TRBJ2-7	NA	TRBV7-7	TGTGCCAGCAGCAGACCTACTACAAACAAGAAGAAATACTACGAGCAGTACTTC	CASSRPTTNKKKYYEQYF
14	TRBD1	TRBJ1-1	NA	TRBV18	TGTGCCAGCTCAAATAAGGGCCAGGGGGATGAAGCTTTCTTT	CASSNKGQGDEAFF
15	NA	TRBJ1-5	NA	TRBV19	TGTGCCAGTAGTATAGTCGGCCAGGTCAATCAGCCCCAGCATTTT	CASSIVGQVNQPQHF
15	NA	TRBJ1-1	NA	TRBV7-2	TGTGCCAGCAGCCCCAGGCAGTCCATGAACACTGAAGCTTTCTTT	CASSPRQSMNTEAFF
10	NA	TRBJ2-7	NA	TRBV20-1	TGCAGTGCTTCGTCGTACGAGCAGTACTTC	CSASSYEQYF
15	TRBD1	TRBJ1-1	NA	TRBV10-3	TGTGCCATCAGTGACCCTAGGAAATTTACAGGGGGAGCTTTCTTT	CAISDPRKFTGGAFF
15	TRBD1	TRBJ1-4	NA	TRBV3-1/TRBV3-2	TGTGCCAGCAGCCACCCACAGGGGGCGAAGGAAAAACTGTTTTTT	CASSHPQGAKEKLFF
14	TRBD1	TRBJ2-2	once	TRBV28	TGTGCCAGCAGTTCCCACAGGGGGACTGGGGAGCTGTTTTTT	CASSSHRGTGELFF